The next 31 T cell receptor beta chains were all read from a single sample in a study of shared clonotypes between healthy human individuals. Sequencing was performed with immunoSEQ multiplex PCR; in TCRdb, only in-frame clones are kept and a portion is missing. The repertoire holds 400,000 to 500,000 clones, with 70% to 85% as singletons. Sequenced material: PBMCs. The receptors here all came from a woman aged 40 to 50 in good health. Some clones in this sample may be carry-over from other donors' samples.

The chain couples TRBV4-1 to TRBJ1-2, with 7 bases fitting TRBD1. The length of the CDR3 is 15 residues. Germline V gives CDR1 MGHRA, CDR2 YSYEKL. Unmatched junction bases numbered 8, after V lost 3 bases and J lost 4 bases. DNA of the CDR3: TGCGCCAGCAGCCACCCGGTGACAGGGACCTATGGCTACACCTTC. Protein product: CASSHPVTGTYGYTF.

As to this clone: Other DNA sequences in the same sample also yield this CDR3. The chain links TRBV6-5 to TRBJ2-5; no reliable D call. The CDR3 covers 11 residues. Trimming cost V 2 bases and J 5 bases, with 3 bases left between them. Germline CDR1 and CDR2: MNHEY and SVGAGI. CDR3 sequence reads: CASSYGETQYF. CDR3 nucleotides: TGTGCCAGCAGTTACGGGGAGACCCAGTACTTC.

The CDR3: CASGQGPTDTQYF. CDR3 DNA: TGTGCCAGCGGACAGGGGCCCACAGATACGCAGTATTTT. The V call is TRBV6-6, the J call TRBJ2-3, with TRBD1 matching 9 bases. CDR1 is MNHNY, CDR2 SVGAGI, per germline (reference sequence). The CDR3 runs to 13 residues. Trimming removed 8 bases from V and 2 bases from J; junction bases left unmatched: 2.

The rearrangement uses TRBV28 and TRBJ1-5; possibly TRBD1 for D (5 bases). Germline CDR1 reads MDHEN; CDR2 reads SYDVKM. CDR3 length equals 13 residues. Trimming stripped 6 bases from V and 2 bases from J, with 8 bases between. This CDR3 is CASSAGRNQPQHF. The CDR3 DNA sequence: TGTGCCAGCAGCGCAGGGCGCAATCAGCCCCAGCATTTT.

This chain uses TRBV6-6 with TRBJ1-2; D ambiguous. The CDR3 totals 13 residues. Germline CDR1 MNHNY, CDR2 SVGAGI (reference sequence). The V end was cut by 2 bases, the J end by 2 bases, with 6 bases between. CDR3 coding DNA: TGTGCCAGCAGTTACGACTTCAACTATGGCTACACCTTC. It translates to CASSYDFNYGYTF.

J is TRBJ1-2 and V is TRBV2, with 8 nucleotides matching TRBD1. Germline V CDR1 and CDR2: SNHLY, FYNNEI. The CDR3 loop spans 14 amino acids. The junction had 13 bases not matched to a gene; V was cut back by 6 bases and J by 10 bases. In DNA form, the CDR3 reads TGTGCCAGCAGGGGACAGGTTACTTACGTCGACTACACCTTC. The encoded protein is CASRGQVTYVDYTF.

The table lists this clone with a few counts. J is TRBJ2-7 and V is TRBV28, with a possible D match to TRBD2 (6 bases). The CDR3 extends over 15 amino acids. CDR1 is MDHEN and CDR2 is SYDVKM in the germline V gene. With 1 base removed from V and 2 bases from J, the gap between germline ends came to 12 bases. The CDR3 bases are TGTGCCAGCAGTTTATTGGGCGGGACCACCTACGAGCAGTACTTC. Protein product: CASSLLGGTTYEQYF.

This clone came up a few times. V and J are TRBV7-7 and TRBJ1-5; D perhaps matches TRBD1 (6 bases). Trimming shortened V by 5 bases and J by 3 bases, and 8 bases separated the two germline ends. The germline CDR1 and CDR2 sequences are SSHAT and FNYEAQ (reference sequence). The CDR3 runs to 13 residues. CDR3 DNA sequence: TGTGCCAGCAGCGAGGGACACAATCAGCCCCAGCATTTT. Protein product: CASSEGHNQPQHF.

V usage is TRBV9 and J usage is TRBJ1-4; the D gene is possibly TRBD1 (5 bases). The V and J ends lost 0 bases and 4 bases respectively, with 10 bases between them. Germline CDR1 reads SGDLS; CDR2 reads YYNGEE. The CDR3 is made up of 15 amino acids. This CDR3 is CASSVGTGVNEKLFF. In DNA, the CDR3 is TGTGCCAGCAGCGTAGGGACGGGGGTTAATGAAAAACTGTTTTTT.

Concerning this clone itself: The sample contains more than one DNA sequence encoding this CDR3. The chain is built from TRBV5-1 and TRBJ2-3, with D unresolved. The CDR3 sequence is 14 residues long. Per germline, CDR1 SGHRS and CDR2 YFSETQ. Trimming left V 0 bases short and J 0 bases short, with 5 bases between. The CDR3: CASSLDTSTDTQYF. DNA for the CDR3: TGCGCCAGCAGCTTGGACACTAGCACAGATACGCAGTATTTT.

For this clone: A much larger clone sits a single nucleotide away, making a read error possible. This sequence joins TRBV5-1 and TRBJ2-5; TRBD1 matches at 7 bases. The closer fit of TRBJ2-7 to the DNA end suggests the J call may be wrong. Germline assignment: CDR1 SGHRS and CDR2 YFSETQ. The length of the CDR3 is 12 residues. The DNA of the CDR3 is TGCGCCAGCCGACAGGGTCCCTACGAGCAGTACTTC. Its protein is CASRQGPYEQYF.

This clone was picked up a small number of times. This chain joins TRBV29-1 and TRBJ2-1; D is possibly TRBD1 or TRBD2 (6 bases each). V shed 4 bases and J shed 6 bases, with 13 bases lying between them. This CDR3 comprises 13 residues. Germline V gene data show CDR1 as SQVTM and CDR2 as ANQGSEA. CDR3 bases: TGCAGCGTTGCTCAGGGGCGGGGCAATGAGCAGTTCTTC. Its protein is CSVAQGRGNEQFF.

The chain carries TRBV14 and TRBJ2-5; D unclear. Trimming took 2 bases from V and 1 from J, leaving 14 bases between them. The CDR3 contains 16 residues. Germline V gene lookup returns CDR1 SGHDN and CDR2 FVKESK. CDR3 bases: TGTGCCAGCAGCCAACGTTGGTCTCGGAGCCAAGAGACCCAGTACTTC. Amino acids: CASSQRWSRSQETQYF.

The CDR3 is CASTSQGNSNQPQHF. DNA for the CDR3: TGTGCCAGCACTTCACAGGGAAATAGCAATCAGCCCCAGCATTTT. The chain combines TRBV6-6 with TRBJ1-5, with D perhaps TRBD1 (6 bases). CDR3 length equals 15 residues. Trimming took 7 bases from V and 0 from J, leaving 13 bases between them. CDR1 and CDR2 from the germline V gene are MNHNY and SVGAGI (reference sequence).

The chain combines TRBV6-5 with TRBJ2-2; 8 bases are shared with TRBD2. The trim removed 2 bases at V and 4 bases at J, leaving 3 bases unmatched. Germline V gene data show CDR1 as MNHEY and CDR2 as SVGAGI. The CDR3 has 15 residues. The CDR3 loop is CASSYGAGVTGELFF. The CDR3 DNA follows: TGTGCCAGCAGTTACGGAGCGGGGGTCACCGGGGAGCTGTTTTTT.

The CDR3 reads CATTVTDYGYTF. CDR3 sequence (DNA): TGTGCCACCACAGTTACGGACTATGGCTACACCTTC. The chain couples TRBV28 to TRBJ1-2, with D uncertain. Trimming cost V 10 bases and J 3 bases, with 12 bases left between them. The germline CDR1 and CDR2 sequences are MDHEN and SYDVKM. The CDR3 is made up of 12 amino acids.

The rearrangement links TRBV11-2 to TRBJ2-7; possible D gene TRBD1, 5 bases. The CDR3 is made up of 14 amino acids. Germline CDR1 SGHAT, CDR2 FQNNGV. Trimming left V 5 bases short and J 5 bases short, with 16 bases between. The CDR3 here is CASSPWAGSNEQYF. The CDR3 DNA sequence: TGTGCCAGCAGCCCTTGGGCAGGGTCTAACGAGCAGTACTTC.

The chain employs TRBV5-1 and TRBJ1-3; tentative D call: TRBD1 (5 bases). The V and J ends lost 0 bases and 0 bases respectively, with 13 bases between them. This CDR3 has 17 amino acids. Per the germline V gene, CDR1 is SGHRS and CDR2 is YFSETQ. The CDR3 reads CASSLAWQGRSGNTIYF. The CDR3 DNA follows: TGCGCCAGCAGCTTGGCCTGGCAGGGTCGCTCTGGAAACACCATATATTTT.

The chain combines TRBV23-1 with TRBJ1-4; unclear D gene. TRBV23-1 is designated an ORF whose function remains uncertain. This CDR3 is built from 13 residues. V lost 2 bases, J lost 8 bases, and 9 bases lay in between. CDR3 protein: CASSQPSYEKLFF. In DNA form, the CDR3 reads TGCGCCAGCAGTCAACCCTCCTACGAAAAACTGTTTTTT.

V gene TRBV7-8 combines with J gene TRBJ1-5; possible D gene TRBD1, 5 bases. The germline V and J ends were trimmed by 6 bases and 4 bases, with 13 bases remaining between them. The CDR3 contains 14 residues. Germline V gene data show CDR1 as SGHVS and CDR2 as FQNEAQ. This chain's CDR3 is CASSYGTENQPQHF. The CDR3 nucleotides read TGTGCCAGCAGTTACGGGACGGAGAATCAGCCCCAGCATTTT.

Ten or more counts support this clone. The V gene is TRBV7-8, the J gene TRBJ1-2; TRBD1 matches 10 bases. V shed 1 base, J shed 6 bases, and the junction held 2 bases outside the gene matches. The germline CDR1 and CDR2 sequences are SGHVS and FQNEAQ. The CDR3 is 14 residues long. As DNA, the CDR3 is TGTGCCAGCAGCTTAGTAGGACAGGGGGATGGCTACACCTTC. Translating gives CASSLVGQGDGYTF.

The chain joins TRBV25-1 to TRBJ2-2, with 10 bases matching TRBD2. In germline, CDR1 is MGHDK, CDR2 SYGVNS. This CDR3 region has 14 residues. The trim removed 11 bases at V and 4 bases at J, leaving 7 bases unmatched. DNA of the CDR3: TGTGCCGTGAAGCGGGAGGGACGCACCGGGGAGCTGTTTTTT. Translating it yields CAVKREGRTGELFF. Full variable domain (outside the CDR3, taken from reference TRBV25-1 and TRBJ2-2): EADIYQTPRYLVIGTGKKITLECSQTMGHDKMYWYQQDPGMELHLIHYSYGVNSTEKGDLSSESTVSRIRTEHFPLTLESARPSHTSQYLCAVKREGRTGELFFGEGSRLTVL.

This clone was observed once. With a much larger clone just one base away, this may be a read error. The V call is TRBV9, the J call TRBJ1-1; a weak D match, TRBD1 (5 bases). V lost 3 bases and J lost 6, with 12 bases in between. Germline V CDR1 and CDR2: SGDLS, YYNGEE. The CDR3 is made up of 13 amino acids. CDR3 nucleotide sequence: TGTGCCAGCAGCGCGGGGACTGGAGCTGAAGCTTTCTTT. Its protein product is CASSAGTGAEAFF.

This rearrangement joins TRBV9 to TRBJ2-7; a weak D match, TRBD2 (5 bases). V shed 2 bases and J shed 1 base, with 10 bases lying between them. Per the germline V gene, CDR1 is SGDLS and CDR2 is YYNGEE. CDR3 length equals 14 residues. The CDR3 sequence: CASSVGVESYEQYF. The CDR3 bases are TGTGCCAGCAGCGTCGGGGTAGAATCCTACGAGCAGTACTTC.

V and J are TRBV25-1 and TRBJ2-5; the match to TRBD2 covers 10 bases. Germline trimming cut 3 bases from V and 3 bases from J; bases unmatched to any gene: 7. Germline-derived CDR1 and CDR2 are MGHDK and SYGVNS. The CDR3 runs to 16 residues. This CDR3 is CASSDGVAGGEETQYF. The CDR3 coding sequence is TGTGCCAGCAGTGATGGGGTAGCGGGAGGAGAAGAGACCCAGTACTTC.

This chain uses TRBV12-5 with TRBJ1-1, with 9 positions matching TRBD1. The CDR3 totals 15 residues. V lost 1 base and J lost 1; bases outside the gene matches: 1. CDR1 and CDR2 (germline): LGHNT, FRNRAP. CDR3 region: CASGLGQGENTEAFF. CDR3 in DNA: TGTGCTAGTGGTTTGGGACAGGGGGAGAACACTGAAGCTTTCTTT.

The V and J genes are TRBV30 and TRBJ1-5, with D unclear. Germline V lookup: CDR1 GTSNPN, CDR2 SVGIG (reference sequence). V lost 5 bases to trimming and J lost 13 bases, with 21 bases between them. The CDR3 is 13 amino acids. This CDR3 is CAWGISGSRRQHF. The CDR3 DNA reads TGTGCCTGGGGGATTTCAGGAAGTAGACGGCAGCATTTT. The full variable domain, its missing parts supplied by reference TRBV30 and TRBJ1-5, is SQTIHQWPATLVQPVGSPLSLECTVEGTSNPNLYWYRQAAGRGLQLLFYSVGIGQISSEVPQNLSASRPQDRQFILSSKKLLLSDSGFYLCAWGISGSRRQHFGDGTRLSIL.

The gene calls are TRBV5-1 and TRBJ2-7; a possible D gene is TRBD2 (7 bases). Germline CDR1 and CDR2: SGHRS and YFSETQ. The CDR3 extends over 16 amino acids. Trimming shortened V by 4 bases and J by 0 bases, and 17 bases separated the two germline ends. For the CDR3, the DNA is TGCGCCAGCAGCCCCGGGGGCGGGAGCCTCTCCTACGAGCAGTACTTC. Translating gives CASSPGGGSLSYEQYF.

V usage is TRBV29-1 and J usage is TRBJ2-1, with 14 bases matching TRBD2. Germline V lookup: CDR1 SQVTM, CDR2 ANQGSEA. This CDR3 is built from 14 residues. The V segment lost 6 bases and the J segment 8 bases; nucleotides outside the gene matches: 6. This chain's CDR3 is CSVGTSGGNYEQFF. The CDR3 region has the DNA TGCAGCGTGGGGACTAGCGGGGGTAACTATGAGCAGTTCTTC.

Ten or more counts support this clone. J is TRBJ2-5 and V is TRBV4-1, with 7 bases identical to TRBD1. CDR3 size: 14 residues. From germline, CDR1 is MGHRA and CDR2 YSYEKL. The J segment lost 3 bases and the V segment lost 3 bases, leaving 4 bases of the junction unmatched. The chain's CDR3 is CASSQTGSKETQYF. DNA of the CDR3: TGCGCCAGCAGCCAGACAGGGTCCAAAGAGACCCAGTACTTC.

The gene calls are TRBV5-1 and TRBJ2-5; TRBD1 is a possible D gene (5 bases). Germline V gene data show CDR1 as SGHRS and CDR2 as YFSETQ. Trimming took 0 bases from V and 5 from J, leaving 11 bases between them. The CDR3 covers 14 residues. The CDR3 region has the DNA TGCGCCAGCAGCTTGGACCAGGGCAGGGAGACCCAGTACTTC. Translated: CASSLDQGRETQYF. Using reference TRBV5-1 and TRBJ2-5 for the parts outside the CDR3, the full variable domain is KAGVTQTPRYLIKTRGQQVTLSCSPISGHRSVSWYQQTPGQGLQFLFEYFSETQRNKGNFPGRFSGRQFSNSRSEMNVSTLELGDSALYLCASSLDQGRETQYFGPGTRLLVL.